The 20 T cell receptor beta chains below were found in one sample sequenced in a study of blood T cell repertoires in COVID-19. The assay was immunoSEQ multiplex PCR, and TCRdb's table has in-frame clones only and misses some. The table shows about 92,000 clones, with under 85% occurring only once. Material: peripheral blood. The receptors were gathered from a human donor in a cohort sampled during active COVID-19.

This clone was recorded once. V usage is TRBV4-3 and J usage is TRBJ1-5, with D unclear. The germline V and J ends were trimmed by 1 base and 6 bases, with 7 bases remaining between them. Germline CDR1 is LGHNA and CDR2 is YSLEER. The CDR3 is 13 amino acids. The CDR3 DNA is TGCGCCAGCAGCCAAGGGTTCAGTCAGCCCCAGCATTTT. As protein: CASSQGFSQPQHF.

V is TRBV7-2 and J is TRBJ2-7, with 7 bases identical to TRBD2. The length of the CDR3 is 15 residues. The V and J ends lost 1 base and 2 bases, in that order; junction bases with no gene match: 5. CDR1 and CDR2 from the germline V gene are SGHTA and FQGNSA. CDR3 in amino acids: CASSLGAGPTYEQYF. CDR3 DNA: TGTGCCAGCAGCTTAGGAGCGGGGCCGACCTACGAGCAGTACTTC.

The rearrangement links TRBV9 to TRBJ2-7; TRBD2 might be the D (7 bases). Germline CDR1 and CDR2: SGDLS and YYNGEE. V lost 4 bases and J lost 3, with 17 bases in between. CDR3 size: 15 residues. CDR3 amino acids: CASSPMGGALYEQYF. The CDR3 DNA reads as TGTGCCAGCAGCCCCATGGGGGGGGCCCTCTACGAGCAGTACTTC.

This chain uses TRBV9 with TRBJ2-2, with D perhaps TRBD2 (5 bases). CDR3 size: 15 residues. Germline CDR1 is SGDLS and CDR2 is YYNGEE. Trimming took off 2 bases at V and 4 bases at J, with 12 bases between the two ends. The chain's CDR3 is CASSVEAGVTGELFF. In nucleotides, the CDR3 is TGTGCCAGCAGCGTTGAGGCCGGGGTCACCGGGGAGCTGTTTTTT.

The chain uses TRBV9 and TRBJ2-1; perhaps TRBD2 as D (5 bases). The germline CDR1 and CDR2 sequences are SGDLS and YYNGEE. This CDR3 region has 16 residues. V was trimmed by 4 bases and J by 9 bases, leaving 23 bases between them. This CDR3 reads CASSPAERTGSGEQFF. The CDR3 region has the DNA TGTGCCAGCAGCCCAGCTGAGAGGACGGGGTCTGGTGAGCAGTTCTTC. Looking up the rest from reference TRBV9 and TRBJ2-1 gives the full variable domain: DSGVTQTPKHLITATGQRVTLRCSPRSGDLSVYWYQQSLDQGLQFLIQYYNGEERAKGNILERFSAQQFPDLHSELNLSSLELGDSALYFCASSPAERTGSGEQFFGPGTRLTVL.

CDR3 nucleotide sequence: TGTGCCAGCAGACCGCCTTTGCGGTTCCCGAACACTGAAGCTTTCTTT. Amino acids: CASRPPLRFPNTEAFF. This chain joins TRBV7-9 and TRBJ1-1; D unclear. Looked up from germline, CDR1 is SEHNR and CDR2 is FQNEAQ (reference sequence). CDR3 size: 16 residues. V was cut by 6 bases and J by 1 base, with 18 bases left in between.

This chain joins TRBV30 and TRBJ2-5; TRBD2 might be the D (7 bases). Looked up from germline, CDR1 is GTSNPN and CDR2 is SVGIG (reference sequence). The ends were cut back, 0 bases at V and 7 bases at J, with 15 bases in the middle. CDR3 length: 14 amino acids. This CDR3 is CAWSVGRRGGTQYF. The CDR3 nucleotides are TGTGCCTGGAGTGTAGGGCGGAGGGGGGGGACCCAGTACTTC.

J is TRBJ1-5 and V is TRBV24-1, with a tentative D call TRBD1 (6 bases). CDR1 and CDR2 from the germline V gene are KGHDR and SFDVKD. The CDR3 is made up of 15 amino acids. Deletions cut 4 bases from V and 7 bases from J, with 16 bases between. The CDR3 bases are TGTGCCACCAGTGACCCTGGGACACCTGGACAGCCCCAGCATTTT. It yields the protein CATSDPGTPGQPQHF.

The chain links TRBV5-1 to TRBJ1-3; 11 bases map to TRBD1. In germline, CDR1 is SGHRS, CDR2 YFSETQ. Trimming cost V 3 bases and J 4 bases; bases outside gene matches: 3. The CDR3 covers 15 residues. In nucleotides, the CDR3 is TGCGCCAGCAGCTGGGGACAGGGGGACGGAAACACCATATATTTT. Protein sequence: CASSWGQGDGNTIYF.

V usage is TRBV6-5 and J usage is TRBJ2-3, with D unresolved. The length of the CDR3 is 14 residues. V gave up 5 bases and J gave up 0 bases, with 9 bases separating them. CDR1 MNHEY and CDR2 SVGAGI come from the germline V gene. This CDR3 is CASSPYYSTDTQYF. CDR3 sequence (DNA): TGTGCCAGCAGTCCCTACTACAGCACAGATACGCAGTATTTT.

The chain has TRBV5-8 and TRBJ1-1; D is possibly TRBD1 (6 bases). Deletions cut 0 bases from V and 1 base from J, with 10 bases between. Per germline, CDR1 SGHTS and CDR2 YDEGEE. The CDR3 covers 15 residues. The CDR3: CASSLGTGWNTEAFF. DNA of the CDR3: TGTGCCAGCAGCTTGGGTACAGGGTGGAACACTGAAGCTTTCTTT.

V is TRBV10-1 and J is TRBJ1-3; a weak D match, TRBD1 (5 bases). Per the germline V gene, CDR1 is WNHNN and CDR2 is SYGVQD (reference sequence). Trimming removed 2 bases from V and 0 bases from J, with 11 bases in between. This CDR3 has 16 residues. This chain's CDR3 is CASSESQGSSGNTIYF. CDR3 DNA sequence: TGCGCCAGCAGTGAGAGCCAGGGATCCTCTGGAAACACCATATATTTT.

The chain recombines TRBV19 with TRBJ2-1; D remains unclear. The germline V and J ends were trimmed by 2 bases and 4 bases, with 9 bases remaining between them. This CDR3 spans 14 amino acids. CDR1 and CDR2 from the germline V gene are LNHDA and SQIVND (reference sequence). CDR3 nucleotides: TGTGCCAGTAGTATAAAGCCCGCTTACAATGAGCAGTTCTTC. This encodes CASSIKPAYNEQFF. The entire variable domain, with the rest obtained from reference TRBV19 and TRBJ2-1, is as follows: DGGITQSPKYLFRKEGQNVTLSCEQNLNHDAMYWYRQDPGQGLRLIYYSQIVNDFQKGDIAEGYSVSREKKESFPLTVTSAQKNPTAFYLCASSIKPAYNEQFFGPGTRLTVL.

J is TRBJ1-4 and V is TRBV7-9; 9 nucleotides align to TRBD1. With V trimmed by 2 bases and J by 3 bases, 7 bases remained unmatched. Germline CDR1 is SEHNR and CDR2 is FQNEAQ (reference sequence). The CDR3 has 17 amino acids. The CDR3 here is CASSLTRNRGPNEKLFF. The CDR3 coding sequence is TGTGCCAGCAGCTTAACCCGCAACAGGGGGCCTAATGAAAAACTGTTTTTT.

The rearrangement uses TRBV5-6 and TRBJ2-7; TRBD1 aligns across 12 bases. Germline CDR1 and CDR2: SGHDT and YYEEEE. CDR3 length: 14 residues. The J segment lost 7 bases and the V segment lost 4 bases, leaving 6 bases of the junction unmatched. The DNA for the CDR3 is TGTGCCAGCAGCGAGGGACAGGGGGCGAGTGAGCAGTACTTC. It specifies CASSEGQGASEQYF. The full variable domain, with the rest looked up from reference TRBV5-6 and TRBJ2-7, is DAGVTQSPTHLIKTRGQQVTLRCSPKSGHDTVSWYQQALGQGPQFIFQYYEEEERQRGNFPDRFSGHQFPNYSSELNVNALLLGDSALYLCASSEGQGASEQYFGPGTRLTVT.

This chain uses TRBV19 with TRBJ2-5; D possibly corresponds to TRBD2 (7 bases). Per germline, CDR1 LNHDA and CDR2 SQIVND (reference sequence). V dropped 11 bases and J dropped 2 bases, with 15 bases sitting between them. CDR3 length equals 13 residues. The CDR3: CASRGGPQETQYF. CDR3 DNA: TGTGCCTCAAGGGGGGGTCCGCAAGAGACCCAGTACTTC.

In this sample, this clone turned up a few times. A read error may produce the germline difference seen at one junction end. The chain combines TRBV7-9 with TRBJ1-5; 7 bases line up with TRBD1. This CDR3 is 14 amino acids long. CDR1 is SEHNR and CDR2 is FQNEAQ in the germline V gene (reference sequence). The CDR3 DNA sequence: TGTGCCAGCAGCTCCTGGACAGGCAACCAGCCCCAGCATTTT. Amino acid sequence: CASSSWTGNQPQHF. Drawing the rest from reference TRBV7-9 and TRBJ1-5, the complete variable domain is DTGVSQNPRHKITKRGQNVTFRCDPISEHNRLYWYRQTLGQGPEFLTYFQNEAQLEKSRLLSDRFSAERPKGSFSTLEIQRTEQGDSAMYLCASSSWTGNQPQHFGDGTRLSIL.

The chain's CDR3 is CASSQERGGKARHTDTQYF. The CDR3 coding sequence is TGTGCCAGCAGCCAAGAGCGGGGGGGCAAAGCCCGGCACACAGATACGCAGTATTTT. The V call is TRBV3-1 (or the pseudogene TRBV3-2), the J call TRBJ2-3; 9 bases are a match to TRBD2. V lost 0 bases to trimming and J lost 2 bases; unmatched junction nucleotides: 12. CDR1 LGHDT and CDR2 YNNKEL come from the germline V gene (reference sequence). This CDR3 has 19 amino acids.

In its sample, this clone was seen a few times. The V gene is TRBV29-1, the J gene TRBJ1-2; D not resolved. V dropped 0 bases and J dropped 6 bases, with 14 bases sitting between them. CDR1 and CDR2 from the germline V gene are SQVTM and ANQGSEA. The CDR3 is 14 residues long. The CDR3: CSVEEPPGSNGYTF. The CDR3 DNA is TGCAGCGTTGAAGAACCCCCGGGGTCTAATGGCTACACCTTC.

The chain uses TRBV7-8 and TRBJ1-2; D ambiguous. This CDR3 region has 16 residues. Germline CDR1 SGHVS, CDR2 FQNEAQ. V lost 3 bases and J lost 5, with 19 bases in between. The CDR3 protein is CASSLFSEPGIYGYTF. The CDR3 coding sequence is TGTGCCAGCAGCTTGTTTTCGGAGCCGGGAATTTATGGCTACACCTTC. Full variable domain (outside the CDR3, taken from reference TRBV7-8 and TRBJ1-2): GAGVSQSPRYKVAKRGQDVALRCDPISGHVSLFWYQQALGQGPEFLTYFQNEAQLDKSGLPSDRFFAERPEGSVSTLKIQRTQQEDSAVYLCASSLFSEPGIYGYTFGSGTRLTVV.